A selection of T cell receptor beta chains follows, all from one sample in a study of blood T cell repertoires in COVID-19. Generated by immunoSEQ multiplex PCR, the TCRdb table keeps only in-frame clones and is missing some. The sample carries some 240,000 clones, roughly 87% recorded once. The sequenced material came from peripheral blood. The receptors shown here come from a man between 60 and 75 years old who had recovered from COVID-19. The CDR3 runs from the conserved cysteine through the conserved F or W. A D gene is named only where the DNA matches it firmly. Rows give clone size only sometimes, using once, few, many, or a class for an expanded clone.

TRBJ1-2	NA	TRBV5-1	NA	TGCGCCAGCAGCTTGGAGGGGCAGGGCGGCTACACCTTC	CASSLEGQGGYTF
TRBJ2-1	NA	TRBV27	NA	TGTGCCAGCAGGGGAACAGGGCAATCCTACAATGAGCAGTTCTTC	CASRGTGQSYNEQFF
TRBJ1-1	TRBD1	TRBV28	NA	TGTGCCAGCAGTTTATCGGGACAGGTGAGGGCTTTCTTT	CASSLSGQVRAFF
TRBJ2-5	NA	TRBV21-1	NA	TGTGCCAGCAGCAAGGGGACTAGCGGGGGGGCCGGAGAGACCCAGTACTTC	CASSKGTSGGAGETQYF
TRBJ1-3	TRBD1	TRBV18	NA	TGTGCCAGCTCACCTAATCCGGGACAGAGCTCTGGAAACACCATATATTTT	CASSPNPGQSSGNTIYF
TRBJ1-3	TRBD1	TRBV12-5	few	TGTGCTAGTGGTTTTAAACAGGGGATCTCTGGAAACACCATATATTTT	CASGFKQGISGNTIYF
TRBJ2-7	NA	TRBV13	NA	TGTGCCAGCAGCAGAAGAACAGGGGGGGCAGGCGAGCAGTACTTC	CASSRRTGGAGEQYF
TRBJ2-2	TRBD2	TRBV27	NA	TGTGCCAGCAGTTTATTGGCTAGCGGGGGAACAGGGGAGCTGTTTTTT	CASSLLASGGTGELFF
TRBJ2-6	TRBD2	TRBV5-6	NA	TGTGCCAGCAGCTTGCGGGGGGGATACTCTGGGGCCAACGTCCTGACTTTC	CASSLRGGYSGANVLTF
TRBJ2-2	TRBD2	TRBV6-5	NA	TGTGCCAGCAGTTTGACTAGCGGGGGGGCCGGGGAGCTGTTTTTT	CASSLTSGGAGELFF
TRBJ2-2	NA	TRBV19	NA	TGTGCCAGTACCATGACAGTCACCCCCGGGGAGCTGTTTTTT	CASTMTVTPGELFF
TRBJ2-2	NA	TRBV7-2	once	TGTGCCAGCAGCTTTTCACTCGGGGGAATCGGGGAGCTGTTTTTT	CASSFSLGGIGELFF
TRBJ1-1	TRBD1	TRBV5-1	NA	TGCGCCAGCAGTAATCAACAGGGGATCACTGAAGCTTTCTTT	CASSNQQGITEAFF
TRBJ2-1	NA	TRBV18	NA	TGTGCCAACATTAAAAAACGGGGAAACAATGAGCAGTTCTTC	CANIKKRGNNEQFF
TRBJ1-1	TRBD1	TRBV19	NA	TGTGCCAGTAGCCGGGGACAGGGAATGAACACTGAAGCTTTCTTT	CASSRGQGMNTEAFF
TRBJ1-2	NA	TRBV18	NA	TGTGCCAGCTCACCCCGGGGTGATGGCTACACCTTC	CASSPRGDGYTF
TRBJ1-5	TRBD1	TRBV28	NA	TGTGCCAGCAGTTCCCCCTCAGGGGGTCTACAGCCCCAGCATTTT	CASSSPSGGLQPQHF
TRBJ2-3	TRBD1	TRBV7-8	NA	TGTGCCAGCAGCAGGACAGGGGGTTTGGATACGCAGTATTTT	CASSRTGGLDTQYF
TRBJ1-1	TRBD1	TRBV13	NA	TGTGCCAGCAGCAGGCGGACAGGGGGCACTGAAGCTTTCTTT	CASSRRTGGTEAFF
TRBJ1-4	NA	TRBV6-1	NA	TGTGCCAGCAGTGAAAAGGTCTTCCGGGTACGAGATGAAAAACTGTTTTTT	CASSEKVFRVRDEKLFF
TRBJ2-7	NA	TRBV25-1	NA	TGTGCCAGCAGTCCGGCAGGGACCTACGAGCAGTACTTC	CASSPAGTYEQYF
TRBJ2-2	TRBD2	TRBV10-2	NA	TGCGCCAGCACCGGACTAGCGGGGGTAGGGACCGGGGAGCTGTTTTTT	CASTGLAGVGTGELFF
TRBJ1-3	TRBD1	TRBV18	NA	TGTGCCAGCTCACGGCTCTATAACCCGGGACAGGGAACTGGAAACACCATATATTTT	CASSRLYNPGQGTGNTIYF
TRBJ2-3	TRBD2	TRBV3-1/TRBV3-2	NA	TGTGCCAGCAGCCCCCGTCCTAGCGGGCCATTCTCTAGCACAGATACGCAGTATTTT	CASSPRPSGPFSSTDTQYF
TRBJ1-2	NA	TRBV19	NA	TGTGCCAGTAGTATTGGGACATCTAGCTACTATGGCTACACCTTC	CASSIGTSSYYGYTF
TRBJ2-1	NA	TRBV9	NA	TGTGCCAGCAGCCCTTCTATAGCGGACAATGAGCAGTTCTTC	CASSPSIADNEQFF
TRBJ2-7	NA	TRBV24-1	NA	TGTGCCACCAGTGGGAGGGAACCCTACGAGCAGTACTTC	CATSGREPYEQYF
TRBJ2-1	NA	TRBV6-5	NA	TGTGCCACCGACGCTAGAACCTACAATGAGCAGTTCTTC	CATDARTYNEQFF
TRBJ2-1	TRBD1	TRBV7-9	few	TGTGCCAGCAGCTTAGGGCCGGGACAGGGGGTACTTGAGCAGTTCTTC	CASSLGPGQGVLEQFF
TRBJ1-1	NA	TRBV6-1	NA	TGTGCCAGCAGTGAAGCCTACTTGAACACTGAAGCTTTCTTT	CASSEAYLNTEAFF
TRBJ2-2	NA	TRBV9	NA	TGTGCCAGCAGCGTAGTTGGCAGGGGATTAGCCGGGGAGCTGTTTTTT	CASSVVGRGLAGELFF
TRBJ1-2	TRBD1	TRBV18	once	TGTGCCAGCTCACCAGGGACAGGCAAAGTATATGGCTACACCTTC	CASSPGTGKVYGYTF
TRBJ1-1	NA	TRBV12-3/TRBV12-4	NA	TGTGCCAGCAGCCTCCGGACAACTGAAGCTTTCTTT	CASSLRTTEAFF
TRBJ2-5	NA	TRBV6-5	NA	TGTGCCAGCAGCGGCAGGAATTTCCAAGAGACCCAGTACTTC	CASSGRNFQETQYF
TRBJ2-2	NA	TRBV19	NA	TGTGCCAGTAGTATAGTGTTCCAGGATACCGGGGAGCTGTTTTTT	CASSIVFQDTGELFF